These 29 T cell receptor beta chains originate from one sample sequenced in a study of cytomegalovirus exposure and HLA in healthy donors. PCR used 60 Vbeta primers and 13 Jbeta primers. Libraries were prepared by immunoSEQ multiplex PCR; TCRdb keeps only in-frame clonotypes and omits some of them. Found here are around 130,000 clones, about 70% of them singletons; the top ten hold about 2.1%. The sample was PBMCs. The source is a woman aged 35 to 49 in good health and CMV-seropositive.

This chain links TRBV19 with TRBJ2-1, with 14 nucleotides matching TRBD2. The CDR3 has 16 amino acids. With V trimmed by 9 bases and J by 5 bases, 9 bases remained unmatched. Germline V lookup: CDR1 LNHDA, CDR2 SQIVND (reference sequence). CDR3 residues: CARQTSGGAGDNEQFF. The CDR3 nucleotides are TGTGCCAGACAGACTAGCGGGGGGGCTGGCGACAATGAGCAGTTCTTC.

The rearrangement links TRBV5-4 to TRBJ2-3, with 13 bases that match TRBD2. V dropped 4 bases and J dropped 4; count of bases not matched to a gene: 6. The CDR3 loop spans 16 amino acids. Germline V gives CDR1 SGHNT, CDR2 YYREEE (reference sequence). CDR3 nucleotides: TGTGCCAGCAGCACCGGGACTAGCGGGGCGGCAGATACGCAGTATTTT. Translated: CASSTGTSGAADTQYF.

This chain's CDR3 is CASSLDELAGVNEQFF. The CDR3 DNA reads TGTGCCAGCAGCTTAGATGAACTAGCGGGAGTCAATGAGCAGTTCTTC. The J gene is TRBJ2-1, the V gene TRBV11-2, with 11 bases lining up with TRBD2. Germline V gene lookup returns CDR1 SGHAT and CDR2 FQNNGV. CDR3 size: 16 residues. Losses at the gene ends were 0 bases for V and 6 bases for J; bases not matched to a gene: 4. The full variable domain, with the rest looked up from reference TRBV11-2 and TRBJ2-1, is EAGVAQSPRYKIIEKRQSVAFWCNPISGHATLYWYQQILGQGPKLLIQFQNNGVVDDSQLPKDRFSAERLKGVDSTLKIQPAKLEDSAVYLCASSLDELAGVNEQFFGPGTRLTVL.

The V and J genes are TRBV4-3 and TRBJ2-2; TRBD2 aligns across 11 bases. The germline V gene encodes CDR1 LGHNA and CDR2 YSLEER. The junction had 7 bases not matched to a gene; V was cut back by 4 bases and J by 9 bases. There are 15 residues in the CDR3. The CDR3 bases are TGCGCCAGCAGCCTTGGACTAGCGGGCCGGCGGGAGCTGTTTTTT. Protein sequence: CASSLGLAGRRELFF.

V and J are TRBV19 and TRBJ2-1; D possibly corresponds to TRBD1 (6 bases). CDR1 and CDR2 (germline): LNHDA, SQIVND (reference sequence). The CDR3 covers 13 residues. Trimming left V 6 bases short and J 5 bases short, with 11 bases between. In nucleotides, the CDR3 is TGTGCCAGTAGGCACAGGGTCAACAATGAGCAGTTCTTC. Translation: CASRHRVNNEQFF.

This clone showed up just once. This sequence joins TRBV18 and TRBJ1-2; D gene unclear. V shed 2 bases and J shed 3 bases, with 7 bases lying between them. CDR3 length equals 13 residues. Germline V CDR1 and CDR2: KGHSH, LQKENI. CDR3 loop: CASSPFPDYGYTF. In nucleotides, the CDR3 is TGTGCCAGCTCACCATTCCCTGACTATGGCTACACCTTC.

The CDR3 loop is CASSPGQADTEAFF. CDR3 in DNA: TGTGCCAGCTCACCGGGACAGGCGGACACTGAAGCTTTCTTT. The chain uses TRBV18 and TRBJ1-1, with TRBD1 identical over 8 bases. The CDR3 contains 14 residues. V dropped 3 bases and J dropped 3; count of bases not matched to a gene: 3. Looked up from germline, CDR1 is KGHSH and CDR2 is LQKENI. Full variable domain (missing parts from reference TRBV18 and TRBJ1-1): NAGVMQNPRHLVRRRGQEARLRCSPMKGHSHVYWYRQLPEEGLKFMVYLQKENIIDESGMPKERFSAEFPKEGPSILRIQQVVRGDSAAYFCASSPGQADTEAFFGQGTRLTVV.

This rearrangement joins TRBV7-8 to TRBJ1-2; tentatively, D is TRBD1 (6 bases). This CDR3 comprises 14 residues. Germline loops: CDR1 SGHVS, CDR2 FQNEAQ. V was cut by 5 bases and J by 5 bases, with 15 bases left in between. In DNA, the CDR3 is TGTGCCAGCAGCGACCGCTGGACAGATTATGGCTACACCTTC. As protein: CASSDRWTDYGYTF.

The chain employs TRBV19 and TRBJ2-2, with 8 positions matching TRBD2. Per germline, CDR1 LNHDA and CDR2 SQIVND (reference sequence). Germline trimming cut 1 base from V and 3 bases from J; bases unmatched to any gene: 1. CDR3 length: 15 amino acids. CDR3 sequence: CASSIAGRDTGELFF. In nucleotides, the CDR3 is TGTGCCAGTAGTATAGCCGGGAGGGACACCGGGGAGCTGTTTTTT.

The V and J genes are TRBV2 and TRBJ1-5; 8 positions agree with TRBD1. Trimming cost V 5 bases and J 4 bases; bases outside gene matches: 7. Germline CDR1 SNHLY, CDR2 FYNNEI. The CDR3 runs 15 residues. The CDR3 protein is CASSLGTGLNQPQHF. In nucleotides, the CDR3 is TGTGCCAGCAGTCTAGGGACAGGACTTAATCAGCCCCAGCATTTT.

By sample share, this clone is medium-sized. The V call is TRBV30, the J call TRBJ1-3; D ambiguous. CDR1 GTSNPN and CDR2 SVGIG come from the germline V gene (reference sequence). V lost 2 bases and J 2 bases, leaving 7 bases between the germline ends. This CDR3 is 13 amino acids long. The chain's CDR3 is CAWSFAAGNTIYF. The CDR3 DNA is TGTGCCTGGAGTTTCGCGGCTGGAAACACCATATATTTT.

The rearrangement links TRBV28 to TRBJ2-7, with D possibly TRBD1 on 6 matching bases. This CDR3 contains 16 residues. The germline V gene encodes CDR1 MDHEN and CDR2 SYDVKM. Trimming pared 5 bases from V and 3 bases from J, leaving 20 bases between. CDR3 sequence (DNA): TGTGCCAGCAGTCCATCAACGGGATGGGGACACTACGAGCAGTACTTC. Residues: CASSPSTGWGHYEQYF.

The chain has TRBV5-6 and TRBJ2-3; possible D gene TRBD2, 6 bases. Germline V gene lookup returns CDR1 SGHDT and CDR2 YYEEEE. CDR3 length: 16 amino acids. V lost 4 bases, J lost 2 bases, and 17 bases lay in between. CDR3 DNA sequence: TGTGCCAGCAGCCAATCTCGGACTACCCACACAGATACGCAGTATTTT. As protein: CASSQSRTTHTDTQYF.

The V call is TRBV15, the J call TRBJ1-1; D may be TRBD1 (6 bases). The CDR3 extends over 15 amino acids. Germline CDR1 and CDR2: LNHNV and YYDKDF (reference sequence). Deletions cut 3 bases from V and 1 base from J, with 12 bases between. The CDR3 bases are TGTGCCACCAGCAGTGATCTGGACAGGAACACTGAAGCTTTCTTT. Encoded protein: CATSSDLDRNTEAFF.

This chain uses TRBV4-1 with TRBJ1-1; 7 nucleotides align to TRBD1. The CDR3 totals 17 residues. Germline-derived CDR1 and CDR2 are MGHRA and YSYEKL. The V and J ends lost 6 bases and 3 bases, in that order; junction bases with no gene match: 16. In DNA form, the CDR3 reads TGCGCCAGCAGTCCACCCAGGACAGGTCCTGCTCACACTGAAGCTTTCTTT. This translates into CASSPPRTGPAHTEAFF.

The count of this clone is one. V is TRBV6-5 and J is TRBJ2-7, with a tentative D call TRBD2 (5 bases). The V gene's germline CDR1 is MNHEY and CDR2 SVGAGI. Trimming pared 10 bases from V and 3 bases from J, leaving 19 bases between. The CDR3 is made up of 14 amino acids. CDR3 nucleotides: TGTGCCACAGCCCTAGAGGGTCTACACTACGAGCAGTACTTC. As protein: CATALEGLHYEQYF.

The J gene is TRBJ2-3, the V gene TRBV7-9, with D perhaps TRBD2 (5 bases). Germline values: CDR1 SEHNR, CDR2 FQNEAQ (reference sequence). The V and J ends lost 7 bases and 5 bases respectively, with 13 bases between them. This CDR3 has 13 residues. The CDR3 loop is CASILPGEDTQYF. The CDR3 coding sequence is TGTGCCAGCATCCTCCCCGGGGAAGATACGCAGTATTTT.

The chain uses TRBV9 and TRBJ2-2; the D is unclear. The CDR3 sequence is 15 residues long. Trimming cost V 0 bases and J 3 bases, with 9 bases left between them. CDR1 is SGDLS, CDR2 YYNGEE, per germline. CDR3 sequence reads: CASSVGGRHTGELFF. The CDR3 DNA reads as TGTGCCAGCAGCGTAGGAGGTCGACACACCGGGGAGCTGTTTTTT.

The J gene is TRBJ1-2, the V gene TRBV25-1; 7 bases align to TRBD1. The CDR3 spans 16 residues. The germline CDR1 and CDR2 sequences are MGHDK and SYGVNS. After removal of 6 bases from V and 8 bases from J, the junction contained 18 bases not matched to a gene. CDR3 in DNA: TGTGCCAGCAGCCCCCACGGGGACAGAGGGTGGGGAGGCTACACCTTC. Protein product: CASSPHGDRGWGGYTF.

V and J are TRBV2 and TRBJ1-1, with unresolved D. The germline V and J ends were trimmed by 7 bases and 2 bases, with 11 bases remaining between them. The CDR3 is 13 amino acids. Germline values: CDR1 SNHLY, CDR2 FYNNEI. CDR3 DNA: TGTGCCAGCATTTATGAGTTCAACACTGAAGCTTTCTTT. Its translation: CASIYEFNTEAFF.

This clone was counted at least ten times. This chain links TRBV30 with TRBJ2-1; a weak D match, TRBD2 (5 bases). V was trimmed by 5 bases and J by 5 bases, leaving 16 bases between them. The CDR3 extends over 14 amino acids. CDR1 is GTSNPN, CDR2 SVGIG, per germline (reference sequence). As DNA, the CDR3 is TGTGCCTGGGCGACTGCTAGCAGACACAATGAGCAGTTCTTC. Protein: CAWATASRHNEQFF.

The chain couples TRBV27 to TRBJ2-5; weak D call: TRBD2 (6 bases). The better agreement between TRBJ2-7 and the DNA end casts doubt on the J call. CDR1 and CDR2 from the germline V gene are MNHEY and SMNVEV (reference sequence). The CDR3 sequence is 15 residues long. CDR3 in DNA: TGTGCCAGCAGTACGCGGGACGGAATTACCTACGAGCAGTACTTC. Translated, it gives CASSTRDGITYEQYF.

V and J are TRBV7-3 and TRBJ2-3, with a tentative D call TRBD2 (6 bases). The CDR3 totals 15 residues. Germline V gene lookup returns CDR1 SGHTA and CDR2 FQGTGA. Trimming pared 5 bases from V and 6 bases from J, leaving 18 bases between. The CDR3 region is CASSTLAQRWDTQYF. CDR3 DNA: TGTGCCAGCAGCACACTAGCTCAACGCTGGGATACGCAGTATTTT.

The rearrangement links TRBV30 to TRBJ2-1; D might be TRBD2 (5 bases). The germline V and J ends were trimmed by 0 bases and 8 bases, with 8 bases remaining between them. Germline CDR1 reads GTSNPN; CDR2 reads SVGIG (reference sequence). This CDR3 comprises 12 residues. CDR3 protein: CAWSVWGDEQFF. The CDR3 bases are TGTGCCTGGAGTGTATGGGGAGATGAGCAGTTCTTC.

The chain employs TRBV4-2 and TRBJ1-2, with D hard to call. V shed 0 bases and J shed 3 bases, with 20 bases lying between them. Germline values: CDR1 LGHNA, CDR2 YNFKEQ. The CDR3 spans 18 residues. DNA of the CDR3: TGTGCCAGCAGCCAAGATCCTTGGTTAACCAACGAGGACTATGGCTACACCTTC. This sequence encodes CASSQDPWLTNEDYGYTF.

The rearrangement joins TRBV7-2 to TRBJ2-7; D is perhaps TRBD2 (5 bases). Germline CDR1 and CDR2: SGHTA and FQGNSA. V gave up 7 bases and J gave up 0 bases, with 16 bases separating them. The CDR3 length is 15 residues. The CDR3 DNA sequence: TGTGCCAGCACCCGGGCCCGGGCGGGCTCCTACGAGCAGTACTTC. Encoded protein: CASTRARAGSYEQYF.

The chain combines TRBV2 with TRBJ1-1; no clear D. V was shortened by 6 bases and J by 0 bases, with 11 bases between the two germline ends. The CDR3 totals 14 residues. Germline V gene lookup returns CDR1 SNHLY and CDR2 FYNNEI. DNA for the CDR3: TGTGCCAGCAGCTTATCTCAGTTGAACACTGAAGCTTTCTTT. Translating it yields CASSLSQLNTEAFF.

The chain recombines TRBV7-9 with TRBJ1-6; the D is unclear. The CDR3 is made up of 14 amino acids. The germline V gene has CDR1 SEHNR and CDR2 FQNEAQ (reference sequence). Deletions cut 0 bases from V and 6 bases from J, with 6 bases between. CDR3 loop: CASSLAQANSPLHF. CDR3 DNA: TGTGCCAGCAGCTTAGCCCAGGCTAATTCACCCCTCCACTTT.

The chain has TRBV5-1 and TRBJ1-2, with D perhaps TRBD1 (5 bases). CDR3 size: 15 residues. V was cut by 3 bases and J by 2 bases, with 14 bases left in between. Germline V CDR1 and CDR2: SGHRS, YFSETQ. CDR3 residues: CASSSTGTGNYGYTF. In DNA, the CDR3 is TGCGCCAGCAGCTCCACCGGGACTGGGAACTATGGCTACACCTTC. The full variable domain, in which reference TRBV5-1 and TRBJ1-2 provide the parts outside the CDR3, is KAGVTQTPRYLIKTRGQQVTLSCSPISGHRSVSWYQQTPGQGLQFLFEYFSETQRNKGNFPGRFSGRQFSNSRSEMNVSTLELGDSALYLCASSSTGTGNYGYTFGSGTRLTVV.